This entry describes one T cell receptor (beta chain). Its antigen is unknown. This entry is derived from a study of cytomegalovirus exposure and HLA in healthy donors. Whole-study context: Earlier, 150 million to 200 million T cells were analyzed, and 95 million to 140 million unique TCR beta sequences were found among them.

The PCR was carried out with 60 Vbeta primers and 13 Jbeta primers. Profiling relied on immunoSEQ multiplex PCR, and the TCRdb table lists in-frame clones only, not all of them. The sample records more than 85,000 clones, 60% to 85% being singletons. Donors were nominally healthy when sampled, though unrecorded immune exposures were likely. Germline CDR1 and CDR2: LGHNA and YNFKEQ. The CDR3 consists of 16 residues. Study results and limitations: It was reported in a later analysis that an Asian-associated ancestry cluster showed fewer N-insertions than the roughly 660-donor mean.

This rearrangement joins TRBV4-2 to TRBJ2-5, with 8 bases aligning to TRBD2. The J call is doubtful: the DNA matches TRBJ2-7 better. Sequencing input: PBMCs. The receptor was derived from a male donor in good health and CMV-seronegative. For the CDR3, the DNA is TGTGCCAGCAGCCAAACAGGACTAGCCTCGTTCTACGAGCAGTACTTC. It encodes CASSQTGLASFYEQYF.